Listed below are T cell receptor beta chains from one sample, sequenced in a study of cytomegalovirus exposure and HLA in healthy donors. Assay used: immunoSEQ multiplex PCR; TCRdb lists only in-frame clones, some missing. The profile covers under 200,000 clones, with more than 60% appearing a single time and about 7.7% taken by the ten largest. Sequencing was carried out using PBMCs. The receptors come from a woman in her thirties or forties in good health and CMV-seropositive. The CDR3 runs from the conserved cysteine through the conserved F or W. A D gene is named only where the DNA matches it firmly. Clone size is stated in some rows and not others, as once, few, many or a class when expanded.

D: -; size: -; J: TRBJ1-1; V: TRBV9; DNA: TGTGCCAGCAGCGTAGGGCCAGAGAACACTGAAGCTTTCTTT; CDR3: CASSVGPENTEAFF
D: -; size: few; J: TRBJ2-7; V: TRBV28; DNA: TGTGCCAGCAGTTCCCCTGGGGGCCACGAGCAGTACTTC; CDR3: CASSSPGGHEQYF
D: TRBD2; size: -; J: TRBJ2-1; V: TRBV9; DNA: TGTGCCAGCAGCGCACTAGCGGGCTCCTACAATGAGCAGTTCTTC; CDR3: CASSALAGSYNEQFF
D: TRBD1; size: -; J: TRBJ2-1; V: TRBV28; DNA: TGTGCCAGCAGTTTGGGACAGGTGGGGTCCTACAATGAGCAGTTCTTC; CDR3: CASSLGQVGSYNEQFF
D: TRBD1; size: -; J: TRBJ2-2; V: TRBV28; DNA: TGTGCCAGCAGTTTATCGTTACAGGGGCGCGGGGAGCTGTTTTTT; CDR3: CASSLSLQGRGELFF
D: -; size: -; J: TRBJ2-5; V: TRBV19; DNA: TGTGCCAGTAGTATAGAGGCCACAGACCAAGAGACCCAGTACTTC; CDR3: CASSIEATDQETQYF
D: -; size: once; J: TRBJ1-2; V: TRBV28; DNA: TGTGCCAGCAGTCGCCCCCTGGCAGGGACAAGACGGGGCTACACCTTC; CDR3: CASSRPLAGTRRGYTF
D: -; size: -; J: TRBJ2-1; V: TRBV7-2; DNA: TGTGCCAGCAGCTTAGTCCACGGGGTCAATGAGCAGTTCTTC; CDR3: CASSLVHGVNEQFF
D: TRBD2; size: -; J: TRBJ2-7; V: TRBV5-6; DNA: TGTGCCAGCAGCCCTTGGACTAGCGGGAGTGTGCAGTACTTC; CDR3: CASSPWTSGSVQYF
D: -; size: -; J: TRBJ1-5; V: TRBV6-5; DNA: TGTGCCAGCAGTTACTCTTGGGGGGATCAGCCCCAGCATTTT; CDR3: CASSYSWGDQPQHF
D: -; size: few; J: TRBJ2-4; V: TRBV5-1; DNA: TGCGCCAGCAGATTGATGGTGGGAGGCGGTTTAGGCAAAAACATTCAGTACTTC; CDR3: CASRLMVGGGLGKNIQYF
D: -; size: -; J: TRBJ1-2; V: TRBV18; DNA: TGTGCCAGCTCACCCGGGGGGACACCCTCACGCTATGGCTACACCTTC; CDR3: CASSPGGTPSRYGYTF
D: TRBD1; size: once; J: TRBJ1-6; V: TRBV28; DNA: TGTGCCAGCAGCCCGCCGCAGGGGGCTGATTCACCCCTCCACTTT; CDR3: CASSPPQGADSPLHF
D: TRBD2; size: -; J: TRBJ2-1; V: TRBV18; DNA: TGTGCCAGCTCACCTCTCGGGGGGGGAAGCTCCTACAATGAGCAGTTCTTC; CDR3: CASSPLGGGSSYNEQFF
D: -; size: -; J: TRBJ2-2; V: TRBV19; DNA: TGTGCCAGTAGTCCCGGGGCCGCGGGAACCGGGGAGCTGTTTTTT; CDR3: CASSPGAAGTGELFF
D: TRBD1; size: -; J: TRBJ1-5; V: TRBV28; DNA: TGTGCCAGCAGTGACCGGGACAGGGCTAGCAATCAGCCCCAGCATTTT; CDR3: CASSDRDRASNQPQHF
D: -; size: -; J: TRBJ1-5; V: TRBV4-1; DNA: TGCGCCAGCAGCCAGGGGCTGAATAGCAATCAGCCCCAGCATTTT; CDR3: CASSQGLNSNQPQHF
D: -; size: -; J: TRBJ2-7; V: TRBV7-2; DNA: TGTGCCAGCAGCTTACCGACAACCTACGAGCAGTACTTC; CDR3: CASSLPTTYEQYF
D: -; size: -; J: TRBJ2-1; V: TRBV9; DNA: TGTGCCAGCAGCGTAACAGTCGGCCTAAACAATGAGCAGTTCTTC; CDR3: CASSVTVGLNNEQFF
D: -; size: few; J: TRBJ1-4; V: TRBV19; DNA: TGTGCCAGTAGTAGGGGACAAACCCGTGAAAAACTGTTTTTT; CDR3: CASSRGQTREKLFF
D: TRBD2; size: once; J: TRBJ2-1; V: TRBV6-1; DNA: TGTGCCAGCCGGAGCGGGAGTGTGTACAATGAGCAGTTCTTC; CDR3: CASRSGSVYNEQFF
D: -; size: -; J: TRBJ2-5; V: TRBV5-4; DNA: TGTGCCAGCAGAACACGGGGGAGGGAGACCCAGTACTTC; CDR3: CASRTRGRETQYF
D: TRBD2; size: few; J: TRBJ2-1; V: TRBV7-3; DNA: TGTGCCAGCAGCCTACGAGGACTAGCCGCTGAGCAGTTCTTC; CDR3: CASSLRGLAAEQFF
D: TRBD1; size: -; J: TRBJ2-5; V: TRBV7-3; DNA: TGTGCCAGCAGCCGGGCAGGGGGCCCCCAAGAGACCCAGTACTTC; CDR3: CASSRAGGPQETQYF